The 24 T cell receptor beta chains reported below all come from one sample, sequenced in a study of blood T cell repertoires in COVID-19. Repertoires were generated with immunoSEQ multiplex PCR, while TCRdb's copy carries only in-frame clones and drops some. Of approximately 70,000 clones in the sample, around 90% were seen once. Input material: peripheral blood. The source is a human donor with active COVID-19. The donor label of this sample is uncertain.

V gene TRBV2 combines with J gene TRBJ2-7, with 10 bases that match TRBD1. After removal of 5 bases from V and 1 base from J, the junction contained 5 bases not matched to a gene. The CDR3 runs 15 residues. Germline V gene data show CDR1 as SNHLY and CDR2 as FYNNEI. This CDR3 reads CASSWDRGASYEQYF. The CDR3 DNA reads as TGTGCCAGCAGTTGGGACAGGGGTGCTTCCTACGAGCAGTACTTC.

The J gene is TRBJ2-1, the V gene TRBV18; 11 bases are a match to TRBD2. The CDR3 sequence is 15 residues long. Germline V gives CDR1 KGHSH, CDR2 LQKENI. V was clipped by 4 bases and J by 9 bases; unmatched bases: 8. The CDR3 region is CASSLLAGEKVEQFF. Here the CDR3 DNA reads TGTGCCAGCTCACTACTAGCGGGAGAGAAGGTTGAGCAGTTCTTC.

The J gene is TRBJ2-1, the V gene TRBV13; 8 bases are shared with TRBD1. CDR1 is PRHDT and CDR2 is FYEKMQ in the germline V gene (reference sequence). CDR3 size: 15 residues. J lost 4 bases, V lost 0 bases, and 2 bases had no gene match. The CDR3 spells CASSLGDRAYNEQFF. The CDR3, as DNA: TGTGCCAGCAGCTTAGGGGACAGGGCGTACAATGAGCAGTTCTTC.

CDR3 nucleotide sequence: TGTGCCAGCAGCGTAGGAGGGAATGATGCCGGGGAGCTGTTTTTT. Its protein product is CASSVGGNDAGELFF. This chain uses TRBV9 with TRBJ2-2, with TRBD2 as a possible D gene (5 bases). Germline V gene data show CDR1 as SGDLS and CDR2 as YYNGEE. This CDR3 is built from 15 residues. Trimming left V 0 bases short and J 6 bases short, with 12 bases between.

This clone occurred once. V is TRBV18 and J is TRBJ2-2; 8 nucleotides match TRBD1. The CDR3 length is 15 residues. The germline V gene has CDR1 KGHSH and CDR2 LQKENI. V was pared by 2 bases and J by 1 base, with 0 bases of the junction left unmatched. DNA of the CDR3: TGTGCCAGCTCACCAGGACAGGGGAACACCGGGGAGCTGTTTTTT. It encodes CASSPGQGNTGELFF.

The chain has TRBV15 and TRBJ1-1, with a possible D match to TRBD1 (5 bases). The germline gives CDR1 LNHNV, CDR2 YYDKDF (reference sequence). The CDR3 runs to 15 residues. Trimming shortened V by 3 bases and J by 1 base, and 12 bases separated the two germline ends. As DNA, the CDR3 is TGTGCCACCAGCAGGTGGTCCGGGGGGAACACTGAAGCTTTCTTT. It yields the protein CATSRWSGGNTEAFF.

The rearrangement links TRBV3-1 (or the pseudogene TRBV3-2) to TRBJ2-2; 10 nucleotides align to TRBD2. V gave up 2 bases and J gave up 1 base; unmatched junction bases: 1. CDR1 and CDR2 (germline): LGHDT, YNNKEL (reference sequence). The CDR3 is 16 residues long. Here the CDR3 reads CASSQSSGGNTGELFF. The CDR3 DNA follows: TGTGCCAGCAGCCAATCTAGCGGGGGGAACACCGGGGAGCTGTTTTTT.

The CDR3 nucleotides read TGTGCCAGCACCCGGACTAGCGGGTCCGGGGAGCTGTTTTTT. Amino acid sequence: CASTRTSGSGELFF. The V call is TRBV7-3, the J call TRBJ2-2, with 11 positions matching TRBD2. The CDR3 is 14 residues long. CDR1 and CDR2 (germline): SGHTA, FQGTGA. The trim removed 7 bases at V and 6 bases at J, leaving 4 bases unmatched.

The chain recombines TRBV5-6 with TRBJ2-2; a possible D gene is TRBD2 (7 bases). CDR1 and CDR2 from the germline V gene are SGHDT and YYEEEE. Deletions cut 3 bases from V and 6 bases from J, with 27 bases between. The CDR3 sequence is 19 residues long. CDR3 sequence: CASSYLGAGALEGAGELFF. The DNA for the CDR3 is TGTGCCAGCAGCTATCTCGGTGCGGGAGCGCTTGAGGGGGCCGGGGAGCTGTTTTTT.

The CDR3 loop reads CASSPTGTITDTQYF. CDR3 nucleotide sequence: TGTGCCAGCAGTCCAACCGGGACTATCACAGATACGCAGTATTTT. V gene TRBV9 combines with J gene TRBJ2-3, with 7 bases matching TRBD2. Germline V gives CDR1 SGDLS, CDR2 YYNGEE. The V and J ends lost 5 bases and 2 bases, in that order; junction bases with no gene match: 8. The CDR3 has 15 residues.

V and J are TRBV11-3 and TRBJ2-2; D might be TRBD1 (5 bases). This CDR3 region has 15 residues. In germline, CDR1 is SGHNT, CDR2 YENEEA. V was cut by 3 bases and J by 9 bases, with 17 bases left in between. The CDR3 sequence: CASSFYPIGARELFF. The CDR3 nucleotides are TGTGCCAGCAGCTTTTATCCCATTGGGGCCCGGGAGCTGTTTTTT.

The J gene is TRBJ1-5, the V gene TRBV5-6, with 11 nucleotides matching TRBD1. CDR3 length equals 16 residues. Germline V lookup: CDR1 SGHDT, CDR2 YYEEEE. V trimming: 4 bases; J trimming: 6 bases; junction bases outside the gene matches: 9. CDR3 in DNA: TGTGCCAGCAGCAAATGGACAGGGGGCCTTGGTCAGCCCCAGCATTTT. It is translated as CASSKWTGGLGQPQHF.

In this sample, this clone turned up once. This chain uses TRBV7-7 with TRBJ2-3; 8 bases fit TRBD1. V shed 1 base, J shed 6 bases, and the junction held 24 bases outside the gene matches. The length of the CDR3 is 21 residues. CDR1 and CDR2 from the germline V gene are SSHAT and FNYEAQ (reference sequence). DNA of the CDR3: TGTGCCAGCAGCTTAGGATACGGACAGGGTGGTTCCCCGACCCCTGGGGATACGCAGTATTTT. This codes for CASSLGYGQGGSPTPGDTQYF. The complete variable domain, with remaining parts taken from reference TRBV7-7 and TRBJ2-3, reads GAGVSQSPRYKVTKRGQDVTLRCDPISSHATLYWYQQALGQGPEFLTYFNYEAQPDKSGLPSDRFSAERPEGSISTLTIQRTEQRDSAMYRCASSLGYGQGGSPTPGDTQYFGPGTRLTVL.

This chain links TRBV11-2 with TRBJ2-5; D gene uncertain. This CDR3 region has 12 residues. V dropped 8 bases and J dropped 2 bases, with 9 bases sitting between them. Per the germline V gene, CDR1 is SGHAT and CDR2 is FQNNGV. CDR3: CASAETQETQYF. CDR3 coding DNA: TGTGCCAGCGCGGAGACTCAAGAGACCCAGTACTTC.

This clone has a single count. The chain links TRBV10-1 to TRBJ2-3; 11 positions agree with TRBD2. There are 15 residues in the CDR3. J gave up 8 bases and V 0 bases, and 4 bases lay outside the gene matches. Germline V gives CDR1 WNHNN, CDR2 SYGVQD (reference sequence). CDR3 protein: CASSESSGRAGTQYF. In nucleotides, the CDR3 is TGCGCCAGCAGTGAGTCTAGCGGGAGGGCCGGTACGCAGTATTTT.

The rearrangement links TRBV6-5 to TRBJ2-7, with 8 nucleotides matching TRBD2. The CDR3 runs to 13 residues. Trimming at V came to 7 bases and at J to 2 bases, leaving 4 bases not matched to a gene. Germline CDR1 and CDR2: MNHEY and SVGAGI. CDR3 protein: CASTGTRTYEQYF. The CDR3 coding sequence is TGTGCCAGCACCGGGACTAGAACCTACGAGCAGTACTTC.

V usage is TRBV27 and J usage is TRBJ1-5, with 7 bases fitting TRBD1. Germline values: CDR1 MNHEY, CDR2 SMNVEV (reference sequence). V dropped 6 bases and J dropped 3; count of bases not matched to a gene: 11. This CDR3 is built from 16 residues. Here the CDR3 DNA reads TGTGCCAGCAGCTCACAATCACAGGGGTACAATCAGCCCCAGCATTTT. It codes for CASSSQSQGYNQPQHF.

This sequence joins TRBV5-8 and TRBJ2-3; possibly TRBD1 for D (6 bases). This CDR3 has 14 amino acids. Germline CDR1 and CDR2: SGHTS and YDEGEE. Trimming cost V 0 bases and J 4 bases, with 9 bases left between them. The CDR3 DNA follows: TGTGCCAGCAGCTTGGGCAGGGGAGCAGATACGCAGTATTTT. Encoded protein: CASSLGRGADTQYF.

The chain recombines TRBV6-2 or TRBV6-3 with TRBJ1-5, with a possible D match to TRBD1 (5 bases). Germline CDR1 is MNHEY and CDR2 is SVGEGT. V gave up 6 bases and J gave up 7 bases, with 16 bases separating them. This CDR3 contains 14 residues. CDR3 bases: TGTGCCAGCAGCACTACCCGGGACTTACAGCCCCAGCATTTT. Translated: CASSTTRDLQPQHF.

This CDR3 reads CAISSGSFYEQYF. The CDR3 DNA sequence: TGTGCCATCAGTAGCGGGAGTTTTTACGAGCAGTACTTC. The chain uses TRBV10-3 and TRBJ2-7; TRBD2 agrees at 8 bases. CDR3 length: 13 residues. Losses at the gene ends were 5 bases for V and 4 bases for J; bases not matched to a gene: 4. The germline V gene encodes CDR1 ENHRY and CDR2 SYGVKD.

V is TRBV21-1 and J is TRBJ2-3; the table's TRBD2 call for D was not verified on the DNA. TRBV21-1 is listed as a pseudogene. This CDR3 is 15 amino acids long. CDR3 sequence reads: CASSRGSGSTDTQYF. CDR3 DNA: TGTGCCAGCAGCAGAGGTAGCGGGAGCACAGATACGCAGTATTTT.

This chain connects TRBV4-1 to TRBJ1-1, with D maybe TRBD1 (5 bases). V shed 0 bases and J shed 5 bases, with 13 bases lying between them. The CDR3 is 15 amino acids. The germline V gene has CDR1 MGHRA and CDR2 YSYEKL. The CDR3 loop is CASSQDPGGWTEAFF. The CDR3 DNA reads as TGCGCCAGCAGCCAAGATCCGGGGGGATGGACTGAAGCTTTCTTT.

The chain is built from TRBV10-2 and TRBJ2-1; 7 bases line up with TRBD2. CDR1 is WSHSY, CDR2 SAAADI, per germline. V was clipped by 7 bases and J by 2 bases; unmatched bases: 8. CDR3 size: 15 residues. CDR3 coding DNA: TGCGCCAGCATTGGGCAAGCGGGGACCTACAATGAGCAGTTCTTC. This codes for CASIGQAGTYNEQFF.

The chain employs TRBV9 and TRBJ1-4; 9 nucleotides match TRBD1. V lost 5 bases and J lost 8; bases outside the gene matches: 7. The CDR3 has 14 residues. Germline CDR1 is SGDLS and CDR2 is YYNGEE. Here the CDR3 DNA reads TGTGCCAGCAGTTATGGACAGGGGCAGGAAAAACTGTTTTTT. This encodes CASSYGQGQEKLFF.